The present T cell receptor beta chain was sequenced within a study of cytomegalovirus exposure and HLA in healthy donors. Study-level background: According to later analysis, the same platform produced the 100 to 150 validation and several hundred first-cohort repertoires.

Overall study findings and caveats: Rarity marked most TCR sequences, yet some public TCRs occurred in many donors. TCR beta chains numbering under 200 were designated cytomegalovirus-associated.

Donors came from a validation cohort of over a hundred subjects, distinct from the first 666-subject cohort. A note on this clone: The target antigen is unknown.

This CDR3 has 15 residues. Germline V gene lookup returns CDR1 SNHLY and CDR2 FYNNEI. Trimming stripped 4 bases from V and 7 bases from J, with 20 bases between. Libraries were prepared by immunoSEQ multiplex PCR; TCRdb keeps only in-frame clonotypes and omits some of them. The sample carries around 200,000 clones, around 80% recorded once. This clonotype was obtained from a young woman in good health and CMV-seronegative. The V gene is TRBV2, the J gene TRBJ2-7; a weak D match, TRBD1 (6 bases). The sequencing sample was made of PBMCs. The CDR3 DNA reads as TGTGCCAGCAGTGGAGGGGGAACGACTCGGTGGGAGCAGTACTTC. It yields the protein CASSGGGTTRWEQYF. Full variable domain (remainder filled in from reference TRBV2 and TRBJ2-7): EPEVTQTPSHQVTQMGQEVILRCVPISNHLYFYWYRQILGQKVEFLVSFYNNEISEKSEIFDDQFSVERPDGSNFTLKIRSTKLEDSAMYFCASSGGGTTRWEQYFGPGTRLTVT.